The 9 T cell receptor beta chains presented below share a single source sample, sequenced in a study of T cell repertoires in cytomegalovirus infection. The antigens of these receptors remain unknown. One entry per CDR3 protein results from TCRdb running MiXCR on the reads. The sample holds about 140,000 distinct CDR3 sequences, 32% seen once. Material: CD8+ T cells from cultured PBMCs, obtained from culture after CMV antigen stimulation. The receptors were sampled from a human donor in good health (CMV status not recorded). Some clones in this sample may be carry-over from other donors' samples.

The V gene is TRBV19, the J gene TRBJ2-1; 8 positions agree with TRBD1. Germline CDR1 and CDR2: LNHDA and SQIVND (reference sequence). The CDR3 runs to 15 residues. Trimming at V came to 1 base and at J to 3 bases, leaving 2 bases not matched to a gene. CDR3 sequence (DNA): TGTGCCAGTAGTATAGCAGGGGGCCTCTACAATGAGCAGTTCTTC. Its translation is CASSIAGGLYNEQFF. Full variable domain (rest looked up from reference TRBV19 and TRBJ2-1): DGGITQSPKYLFRKEGQNVTLSCEQNLNHDAMYWYRQDPGQGLRLIYYSQIVNDFQKGDIAEGYSVSREKKESFPLTVTSAQKNPTAFYLCASSIAGGLYNEQFFGPGTRLTVL.

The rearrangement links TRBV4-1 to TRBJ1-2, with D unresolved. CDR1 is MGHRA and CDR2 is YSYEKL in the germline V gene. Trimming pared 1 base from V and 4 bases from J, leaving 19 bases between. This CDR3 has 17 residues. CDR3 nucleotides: TGCGCCAGCAGCCAAGCACCAAGAGTAGAGGAACTCTATGGCTACACCTTC. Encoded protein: CASSQAPRVEELYGYTF.

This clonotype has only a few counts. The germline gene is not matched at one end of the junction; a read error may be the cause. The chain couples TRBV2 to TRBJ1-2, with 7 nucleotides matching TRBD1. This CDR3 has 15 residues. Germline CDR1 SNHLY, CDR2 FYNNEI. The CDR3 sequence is CASTEIRTGAYGYTF. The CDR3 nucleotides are TGTGCCAGCACTGAAATTCGGACAGGAGCCTATGGCTACACCTTC.

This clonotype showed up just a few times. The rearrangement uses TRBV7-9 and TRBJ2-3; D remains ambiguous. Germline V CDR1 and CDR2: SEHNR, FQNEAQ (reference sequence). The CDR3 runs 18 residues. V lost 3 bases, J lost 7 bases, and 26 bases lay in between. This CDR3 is CASSFPPGAVHRPNTQYF. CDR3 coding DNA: TGTGCCAGCAGCTTCCCTCCAGGTGCCGTTCACCGACCCAATACGCAGTATTTT.

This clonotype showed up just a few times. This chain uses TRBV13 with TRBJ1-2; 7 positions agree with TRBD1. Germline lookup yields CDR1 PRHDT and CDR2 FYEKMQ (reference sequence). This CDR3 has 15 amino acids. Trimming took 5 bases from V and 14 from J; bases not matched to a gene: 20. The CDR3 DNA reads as TGTGCCAGCAGCGAGAAGCCCCGGGACAGCGTCGGAGTGACCTTC. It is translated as CASSEKPRDSVGVTF. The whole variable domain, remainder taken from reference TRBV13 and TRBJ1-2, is AAGVIQSPRHLIKEKRETATLKCYPIPRHDTVYWYQQGPGQDPQFLISFYEKMQSDKGSIPDRFSAQQFSDYHSELNMSSLELGDSALYFCASSEKPRDSVGVTFGSGTRLTVV.

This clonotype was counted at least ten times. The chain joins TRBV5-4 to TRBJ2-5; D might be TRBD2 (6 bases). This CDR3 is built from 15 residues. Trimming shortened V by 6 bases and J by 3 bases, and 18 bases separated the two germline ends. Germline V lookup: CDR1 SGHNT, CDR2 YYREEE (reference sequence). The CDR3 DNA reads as TGTGCCAGCACCCAGGGAGGCTCCAGAGAAGAGACCCAGTACTTC. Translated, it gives CASTQGGSREETQYF.

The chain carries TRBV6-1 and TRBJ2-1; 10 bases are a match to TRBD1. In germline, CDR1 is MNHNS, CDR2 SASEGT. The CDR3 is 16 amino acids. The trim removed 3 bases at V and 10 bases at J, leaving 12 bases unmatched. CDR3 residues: CASSELGTGVAREQFF. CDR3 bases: TGTGCCAGCAGTGAGCTTGGGACAGGGGTGGCCAGGGAGCAGTTCTTC.

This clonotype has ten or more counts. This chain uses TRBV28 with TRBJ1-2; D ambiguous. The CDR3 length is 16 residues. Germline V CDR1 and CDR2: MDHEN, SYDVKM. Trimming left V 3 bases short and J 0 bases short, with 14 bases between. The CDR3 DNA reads TGTGCCAGCAGTTTCCCCGACGGATTCCCTAACTATGGCTACACCTTC. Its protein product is CASSFPDGFPNYGYTF.

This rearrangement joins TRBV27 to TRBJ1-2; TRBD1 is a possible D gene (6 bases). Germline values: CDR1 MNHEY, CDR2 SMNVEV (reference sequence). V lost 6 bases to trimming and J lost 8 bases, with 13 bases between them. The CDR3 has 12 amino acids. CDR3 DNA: TGTGCCAGCAGGAACGGAGGGGGAGGCTACACCTTC. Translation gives CASRNGGGGYTF.